This entry is about one T cell receptor beta chain. Data came from immunoSEQ multiplex PCR; TCRdb stores just in-frame clones and leaves some out. Among 250,000 to 350,000 clones listed, around 85% were seen once. Trimming at V came to 7 bases and at J to 4 bases, leaving 10 bases not matched to a gene. The germline gives CDR1 SGHVS, CDR2 FQNEAQ. The CDR3 is made up of 15 amino acids. These data belong to a study of blood T cell repertoires in COVID-19. The gene calls are TRBV7-8 and TRBJ1-5; 7 bases map to TRBD1. Sequencing was done on a sample of peripheral blood. The TCR originated in a human donor with COVID-19, enrolled during active disease. The donor label of this sample is uncertain. This chain's CDR3 is CASTSMTGLNQPQHF. The CDR3 DNA is TGTGCCAGCACCTCGATGACAGGGCTAAATCAGCCCCAGCATTTT.